This TCR beta chain was retrieved from a study of monozygotic twins with inflammatory bowel disease. Germline CDR1 and CDR2: SGHRS and YFSETQ. CDR3 length equals 14 residues. Concerning this clonotype itself: Its antigen is not identified.

Via template switching, UMIs carrying a 6-nucleotide sample barcode were introduced. No DNA is given; TCRdb re-called the 5' RACE reads and lists each CDR3 protein once. There are 150,000 to 200,000 distinct CDR3 sequences in the sample, with roughly 3% held by the top ten. Study results and caveats: Different subtypes (of T cells) could not be told apart from one another. The study found lower TCRbeta diversity (inverse Simpson) in IBD patients than in healthy co-twins.

The rearrangement joins TRBV5-1 to TRBJ1-2; TCRdb gives TRBD1 as the D gene, but with no DNA this cannot be confirmed. The clonotype was recovered from a human donor with ulcerative colitis or Crohn's disease, or a healthy co-twin of an affected twin (not recorded which). Sample: blood. The CDR3 loop is CASSLVQGSSGYTF.